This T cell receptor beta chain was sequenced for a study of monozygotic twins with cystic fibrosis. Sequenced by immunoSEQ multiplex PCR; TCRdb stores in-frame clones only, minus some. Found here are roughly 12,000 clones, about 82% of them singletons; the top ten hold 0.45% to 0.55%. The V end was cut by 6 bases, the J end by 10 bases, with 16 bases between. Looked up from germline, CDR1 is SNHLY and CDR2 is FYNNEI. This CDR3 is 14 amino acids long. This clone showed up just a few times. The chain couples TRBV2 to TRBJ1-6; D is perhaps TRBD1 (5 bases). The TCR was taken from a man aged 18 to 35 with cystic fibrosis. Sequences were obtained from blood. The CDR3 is CASRGRVDDSPLHF. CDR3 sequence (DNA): TGTGCCAGCAGGGGCAGGGTTGACGACTCACCCCTCCACTTT. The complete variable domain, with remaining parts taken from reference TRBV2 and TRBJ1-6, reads EPEVTQTPSHQVTQMGQEVILRCVPISNHLYFYWYRQILGQKVEFLVSFYNNEISEKSEIFDDQFSVERPDGSNFTLKIRSTKLEDSAMYFCASRGRVDDSPLHFGNGTRLTVT.